Presented here are 24 T cell receptor beta chains from one specimen sequenced in a study of technical replicates of blood from several donors. TCRdb's table, derived via immunoSEQ multiplex PCR, lists solely in-frame clones and lacks some. The table includes 65,000 to 95,000 clones, roughly 98% detected once. The sample taken for sequencing was T cells isolated from PBMCs. All receptors come from a human donor in good health.

This clone was seen a single time. This chain uses TRBV7-9 with TRBJ2-1; possibly TRBD2 for D (5 bases). Trimming cost V 3 bases and J 5 bases, with 8 bases left between them. This CDR3 spans 13 amino acids. From germline, CDR1 is SEHNR and CDR2 FQNEAQ (reference sequence). CDR3 protein: CASSLSGDNEQFF. CDR3 bases: TGTGCCAGCAGCTTGAGCGGAGACAATGAGCAGTTCTTC.

The chain uses TRBV6-1 and TRBJ2-7, with 8 bases fitting TRBD2. With 8 bases clipped from V and 3 bases from J, the junction kept 9 bases outside the gene matches. The CDR3 is 14 residues long. The germline CDR1 and CDR2 sequences are MNHNS and SASEGT. CDR3 loop: CASDPSAGGYEQYF. The CDR3, as DNA: TGTGCCAGCGACCCTTCGGCGGGGGGCTACGAGCAGTACTTC.

The chain carries TRBV14 and TRBJ2-7, with 7 bases fitting TRBD1. V dropped 3 bases and J dropped 0; count of bases not matched to a gene: 11. From germline, CDR1 is SGHDN and CDR2 FVKESK. The CDR3 runs to 17 residues. The CDR3 loop reads CASSHTADRANSYEQYF. CDR3 coding DNA: TGTGCCAGCAGCCATACAGCCGACAGGGCCAACTCCTACGAGCAGTACTTC. Combining the CDR3 with reference TRBV14 and TRBJ2-7 gives the whole variable domain EAGVTQFPSHSVIEKGQTVTLRCDPISGHDNLYWYRRVMGKEIKFLLHFVKESKQDESGMPNNRFLAERTGGTYSTLKVQPAELEDSGVYFCASSHTADRANSYEQYFGPGTRLTVT.

This clone turned up a few times. The gene calls are TRBV29-1 and TRBJ1-1; D not certain. The CDR3 covers 13 residues. CDR1 is SQVTM and CDR2 is ANQGSEA in the germline V gene. Trimming shortened V by 0 bases and J by 4 bases, and 9 bases separated the two germline ends. The CDR3 protein is CSVEDGRSTEAFF. The CDR3 coding sequence is TGCAGCGTTGAAGATGGTAGAAGCACTGAAGCTTTCTTT.

The CDR3: CASSSRTNSPLHF. In nucleotides, the CDR3 is TGTGCCAGCAGCTCGCGGACAAATTCACCCCTCCACTTT. V is TRBV5-4 and J is TRBJ1-6; possible D gene TRBD1, 5 bases. V lost 3 bases and J 7 bases, leaving 8 bases between the germline ends. The CDR3 totals 13 residues. Germline CDR1 reads SGHNT; CDR2 reads YYREEE (reference sequence).

This chain links TRBV5-1 with TRBJ1-3, with D tentatively TRBD1 (6 bases). Trimming removed 0 bases from V and 3 bases from J, with 16 bases in between. The CDR3 extends over 17 amino acids. The germline CDR1 and CDR2 sequences are SGHRS and YFSETQ. In DNA form, the CDR3 reads TGCGCCAGCAGCTTGGCCGCCCACAGGGCGGGTGGAAACACCATATATTTT. This codes for CASSLAAHRAGGNTIYF. The full variable domain, in which reference TRBV5-1 and TRBJ1-3 provide the parts outside the CDR3, is KAGVTQTPRYLIKTRGQQVTLSCSPISGHRSVSWYQQTPGQGLQFLFEYFSETQRNKGNFPGRFSGRQFSNSRSEMNVSTLELGDSALYLCASSLAAHRAGGNTIYFGEGSWLTVV.

The CDR3 DNA is TGTGCCAGCAGCCGAACTAGCGGGGGGAAAGGGGACGAGCAGTACTTC. It is translated as CASSRTSGGKGDEQYF. This rearrangement joins TRBV5-4 to TRBJ2-7; 12 bases map to TRBD2. The CDR3 loop spans 16 amino acids. V lost 4 bases, J lost 5 bases, and 10 bases stayed unmatched. Germline V gives CDR1 SGHNT, CDR2 YYREEE (reference sequence).

The V gene is TRBV13, the J gene TRBJ2-5, with TRBD2 identical over 7 bases. Germline V lookup: CDR1 PRHDT, CDR2 FYEKMQ (reference sequence). Unmatched junction bases numbered 7, after V lost 2 bases and J lost 4 bases. This CDR3 has 15 amino acids. The CDR3 protein is CASSLPRTSRETQYF. The DNA for the CDR3 is TGTGCCAGCAGCTTACCCCGGACTAGTCGAGAGACCCAGTACTTC. The whole variable domain, filled in from reference TRBV13 and TRBJ2-5, reads AAGVIQSPRHLIKEKRETATLKCYPIPRHDTVYWYQQGPGQDPQFLISFYEKMQSDKGSIPDRFSAQQFSDYHSELNMSSLELGDSALYFCASSLPRTSRETQYFGPGTRLLVL.

V is TRBV15 and J is TRBJ1-3; tentative D call: TRBD1 (6 bases). There are 15 residues in the CDR3. CDR1 and CDR2 (germline): LNHNV, YYDKDF (reference sequence). V lost 0 bases, J lost 1 base, and 7 bases lay in between. The CDR3 DNA reads TGTGCCACCAGCAGAGATACAGGGTCTGGAAACACCATATATTTT. Translation: CATSRDTGSGNTIYF.

The chain links TRBV5-1 to TRBJ2-7; D is perhaps TRBD2 (5 bases). This CDR3 contains 13 residues. Trimming pared 4 bases from V and 6 bases from J, leaving 14 bases between. CDR1 and CDR2 (germline): SGHRS, YFSETQ. The CDR3 is CASSPPSRAEQYF. In DNA form, the CDR3 reads TGCGCCAGCAGCCCCCCTTCGAGGGCCGAGCAGTACTTC.

The chain links TRBV6-5 to TRBJ1-1, with D unresolved. Trimming shortened V by 2 bases and J by 2 bases, and 9 bases separated the two germline ends. CDR3 length: 14 amino acids. CDR1 is MNHEY, CDR2 SVGAGI, per germline. CDR3 bases: TGTGCCAGCAGTTACGGGGAGGCCAACACTGAAGCTTTCTTT. Translated, it gives CASSYGEANTEAFF.

The chain is built from TRBV28 and TRBJ2-2; 9 bases agree with TRBD2. With 1 base clipped from V and 4 bases from J, the junction kept 25 bases outside the gene matches. Per germline, CDR1 MDHEN and CDR2 SYDVKM. This CDR3 is built from 23 residues. The CDR3 sequence: CASSLLIAGAFQSIQAPTGELFF. CDR3 DNA sequence: TGTGCCAGCAGTTTATTGATAGCGGGAGCCTTTCAGTCGATTCAAGCCCCCACCGGGGAGCTGTTTTTT.

V and J are TRBV19 and TRBJ2-1; 10 bases are shared with TRBD2. Trimming cost V 3 bases and J 9 bases; bases outside gene matches: 8. Germline V lookup: CDR1 LNHDA, CDR2 SQIVND (reference sequence). The CDR3 runs to 15 residues. The CDR3 DNA follows: TGTGCCAGTAGTATGCTGAGCGGGGGGGCACTTGAGCAGTTCTTC. Amino acids: CASSMLSGGALEQFF.

This clone occurred once. This chain links TRBV6-5 with TRBJ1-4; 7 bases are a match to TRBD1. The trim removed 8 bases at V and 5 bases at J, leaving 5 bases unmatched. CDR3 length: 13 amino acids. CDR1 and CDR2 (germline): MNHEY, SVGAGI. CDR3 DNA: TGTGCCAGCGGACCACAGGGGAATGAAAAACTGTTTTTT. It specifies CASGPQGNEKLFF.

The genes are TRBV19 and TRBJ1-1, with D hard to call. Trimming pared 5 bases from V and 3 bases from J, leaving 7 bases between. The CDR3 is 12 residues long. Germline V gene lookup returns CDR1 LNHDA and CDR2 SQIVND (reference sequence). This CDR3 reads CASSALHTEAFF. The CDR3 DNA sequence: TGTGCCAGTAGTGCCCTACACACTGAAGCTTTCTTT.

This clone came up once. V is TRBV5-1 and J is TRBJ1-1; the D gene is possibly TRBD1 (6 bases). Trimming took 0 bases from V and 0 from J, leaving 18 bases between them. The CDR3 totals 18 residues. Looked up from germline, CDR1 is SGHRS and CDR2 is YFSETQ. The CDR3 DNA follows: TGCGCCAGCAGCTTGGAGGTGGGGGCAGGCGGGTTGAACACTGAAGCTTTCTTT. It is translated as CASSLEVGAGGLNTEAFF.

This chain links TRBV6-5 with TRBJ2-7; D not resolved. Germline values: CDR1 MNHEY, CDR2 SVGAGI. Deletions cut 8 bases from V and 2 bases from J, with 10 bases between. This CDR3 is built from 12 residues. CDR3 region: CASGLKTYEQYF. DNA for the CDR3: TGTGCCAGCGGCCTGAAGACCTACGAGCAGTACTTC.

V is TRBV28 and J is TRBJ2-1, with TRBD2 matching over 13 bases. This CDR3 spans 15 amino acids. Trimming removed 6 bases from V and 6 bases from J; junction bases left unmatched: 5. CDR1 and CDR2 from the germline V gene are MDHEN and SYDVKM. The CDR3 is CASRDGLAGVNEQFF. CDR3 coding DNA: TGTGCCAGCAGGGATGGACTAGCGGGAGTCAATGAGCAGTTCTTC.

Notes on this clone: Additional DNA sequences in this sample encode the identical CDR3. This rearrangement joins TRBV9 to TRBJ1-1; 8 bases align to TRBD1. Trimming at V came to 3 bases and at J to 0 bases, leaving 1 base not matched to a gene. The germline gives CDR1 SGDLS, CDR2 YYNGEE. This CDR3 spans 14 amino acids. The CDR3 DNA sequence: TGTGCCAGCAGCGGGGGACAGGTGAACACTGAAGCTTTCTTT. Amino acid sequence: CASSGGQVNTEAFF.

The rearrangement uses TRBV6-6 and TRBJ2-1, with 11 nucleotides matching TRBD1. In germline, CDR1 is MNHNY, CDR2 SVGAGI (reference sequence). The CDR3 is 16 amino acids. V trimming: 4 bases; J trimming: 2 bases; junction bases outside the gene matches: 4. The CDR3 nucleotides are TGTGCCAGCAGTTTCAGGACAGGGGGCGCCTACAATGAGCAGTTCTTC. Translating it yields CASSFRTGGAYNEQFF.

V and J are TRBV7-8 and TRBJ1-4, with TRBD1 matching 10 bases. The CDR3 has 15 amino acids. The germline gives CDR1 SGHVS, CDR2 FQNEAQ. V dropped 5 bases and J dropped 7; count of bases not matched to a gene: 7. For the CDR3, the DNA is TGTGCCAGCAGCCCGGGGGGGACAGGGGTTGAAAAACTGTTTTTT. Encoded protein: CASSPGGTGVEKLFF.

CDR3 sequence (DNA): TGTGCCACCAGCAGAGAGATGGGACAGTTTCTCGGAGGCTACACCTTC. Residues: CATSREMGQFLGGYTF. V usage is TRBV15 and J usage is TRBJ1-2; 7 nucleotides agree with TRBD1. J was trimmed by 8 bases and V by 0 bases; bases with no gene match: 12. The CDR3 covers 16 residues. CDR1 is LNHNV, CDR2 YYDKDF, per germline (reference sequence).

Written as DNA, the CDR3 is TGTGCCATCAGTGTGGGGGACAGCCAGGTCTACGAGCAGTACTTC. It is translated as CAISVGDSQVYEQYF. The rearrangement uses TRBV10-3 and TRBJ2-7, with 7 bases matching TRBD1. The germline V gene encodes CDR1 ENHRY and CDR2 SYGVKD. The CDR3 consists of 15 residues. V was clipped by 4 bases and J by 3 bases; unmatched bases: 9.

V gene TRBV9 combines with J gene TRBJ2-7; TRBD2 aligns across 11 bases. Germline V gene lookup returns CDR1 SGDLS and CDR2 YYNGEE. With V trimmed by 2 bases and J by 2 bases, 6 bases remained unmatched. The CDR3 length is 16 residues. Here the CDR3 DNA reads TGTGCCAGCAGCGTGAAGGGGACTAGCGGTACCTACGAGCAGTACTTC. It encodes CASSVKGTSGTYEQYF.